This T cell receptor (beta chain) was obtained from a study of response to subunit inactivated influenza vaccine. TCRdb re-called the RT-PCR reads with MiXCR, one entry per CDR3 protein. Counted here are 500,000 or so distinct CDR3 sequences, approximately 15% occurring once; the ten biggest clones make up approximately 3%. This clonotype was seen repeatedly, ten times or more. Germline-derived CDR1 and CDR2 are LNHDA and SQIVND (reference sequence). There are 15 residues in the CDR3. V was shortened by 10 bases and J by 0 bases, with 15 bases between the two germline ends. Sequenced here: CD4+ T cells sorted from PBMCs, sampled roughly 24 months after vaccination. The TCR was taken from a man between 45 and 75 years old who received an inactivated influenza vaccine. This chain uses TRBV19 with TRBJ2-2; no firm D call. CDR3 amino acids: CATSPSNANTGELFF. CDR3 in DNA: TGTGCCACATCACCCTCGAACGCGAACACCGGGGAGCTGTTTTTT.